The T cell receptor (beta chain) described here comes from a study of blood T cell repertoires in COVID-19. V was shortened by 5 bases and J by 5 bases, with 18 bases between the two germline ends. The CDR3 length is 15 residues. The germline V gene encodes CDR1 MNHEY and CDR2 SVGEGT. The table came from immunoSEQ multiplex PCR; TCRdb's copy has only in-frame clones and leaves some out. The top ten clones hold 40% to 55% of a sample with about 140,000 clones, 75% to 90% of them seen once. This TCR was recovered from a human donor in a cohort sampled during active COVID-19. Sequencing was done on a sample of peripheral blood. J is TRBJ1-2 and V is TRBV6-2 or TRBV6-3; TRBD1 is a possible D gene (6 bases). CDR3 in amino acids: CASSGSRTALYGYTF. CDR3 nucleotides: TGTGCCAGCAGTGGCTCCCGGACAGCTCTATATGGCTACACCTTC.